This entry concerns a single T cell receptor beta chain. Its antigen remains unknown. Some clones are missing from TCRdb's copy, which holds only in-frame ones; the method was immunoSEQ multiplex PCR. This sample has 50,000 to 60,000 clones, with around 90% found just once. CDR3 size: 14 residues. Germline loops: CDR1 KGHSH, CDR2 LQKENI. After removal of 3 bases from V and 4 bases from J, the junction contained 0 bases not matched to a gene. The record originates from a study of T cells in localized non-small cell lung cancer. Findings and limits, study-wide: There was higher T cell clonality in uninvolved adjacent lung than in tumor, and it was highest there. It remains possible that heterogeneity exists, since only one tumor region was sequenced.

The TCR was taken from a female donor with stage II lung adenocarcinoma. The input for sequencing was PBMCs, taken before any cancer treatment. The chain has TRBV18 and TRBJ1-2; 12 bases align to TRBD1. In DNA, the CDR3 is TGTGCCAGCTCACCGGGACAGGGGGCCTATGGCTACACCTTC. It translates to CASSPGQGAYGYTF.